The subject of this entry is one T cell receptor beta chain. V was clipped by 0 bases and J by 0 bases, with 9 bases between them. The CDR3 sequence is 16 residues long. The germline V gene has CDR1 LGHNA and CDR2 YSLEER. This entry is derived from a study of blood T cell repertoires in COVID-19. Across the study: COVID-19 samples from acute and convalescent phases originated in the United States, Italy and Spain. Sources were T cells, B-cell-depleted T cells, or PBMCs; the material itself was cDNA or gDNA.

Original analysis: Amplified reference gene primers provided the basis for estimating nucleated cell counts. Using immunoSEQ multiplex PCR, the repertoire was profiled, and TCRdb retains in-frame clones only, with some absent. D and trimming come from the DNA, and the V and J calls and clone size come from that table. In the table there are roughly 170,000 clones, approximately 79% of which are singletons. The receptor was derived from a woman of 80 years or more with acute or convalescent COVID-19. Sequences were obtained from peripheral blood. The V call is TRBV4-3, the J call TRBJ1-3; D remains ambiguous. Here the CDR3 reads CASSQDSSSSGNTIYF. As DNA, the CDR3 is TGCGCCAGCAGCCAAGATAGTTCCTCCTCTGGAAACACCATATATTTT.